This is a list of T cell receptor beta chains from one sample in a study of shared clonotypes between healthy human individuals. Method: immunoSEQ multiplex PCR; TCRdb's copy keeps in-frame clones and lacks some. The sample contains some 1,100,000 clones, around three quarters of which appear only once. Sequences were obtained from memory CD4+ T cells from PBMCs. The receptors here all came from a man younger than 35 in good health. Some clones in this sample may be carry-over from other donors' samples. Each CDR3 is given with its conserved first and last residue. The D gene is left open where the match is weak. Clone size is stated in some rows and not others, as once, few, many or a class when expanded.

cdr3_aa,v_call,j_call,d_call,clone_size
CASSQPRTNVLTF,TRBV5-8,TRBJ2-6,-,-
CASSRGGAVTYGYTF,TRBV28,TRBJ1-2,-,-
CASSLVAGNYNEQFF,TRBV5-4,TRBJ2-1,-,-
CASSNRSLTIPYNYGYTF,TRBV28,TRBJ1-2,-,-
CASSILRLSNTGELFF,TRBV28,TRBJ2-2,-,-
CAWSRGDSNQPQHF,TRBV30,TRBJ1-5,-,-
CASSLGGVSTDTQYF,TRBV7-9,TRBJ2-3,-,few
CASSYQAAGANVLTF,TRBV2,TRBJ2-6,-,-
CASSQEYKSSGNTIYF,TRBV7-8,TRBJ1-3,-,-
CASSLLDRDTYEQYF,TRBV5-4,TRBJ2-7,TRBD1,-
CASSELWRVATDTQYF,TRBV6-1,TRBJ2-3,-,-
CASSPQGLDYGYTF,TRBV4-2,TRBJ1-2,-,-
CASSQDRDPDTQYF,TRBV4-3,TRBJ2-3,-,few
CASSLGQGAYNEQFF,TRBV11-2,TRBJ2-1,TRBD1,-
CASHTGEQGAVSSWANVLTF,TRBV30,TRBJ2-6,TRBD1,-
CASSPRSLANTGELFF,TRBV18,TRBJ2-2,-,-
CASSQDTMGLTEAFF,TRBV4-2,TRBJ1-1,-,-
CASSPGPSGAPQHF,TRBV6-5,TRBJ1-5,-,once
CASSAIRVPGYTF,TRBV2,TRBJ1-2,-,-
CASSSPDRGGTDTQYF,TRBV5-4,TRBJ2-3,TRBD1,once
CASSNAPLKREFYEQYF,TRBV5-1,TRBJ2-7,TRBD2,-
CASSQEGGRGTGELFF,TRBV4-2,TRBJ2-2,TRBD2,-